Listed below are T cell receptor beta chains from one sample, sequenced in a study of T cell repertoires in cytomegalovirus infection. In TCRdb, the reads were re-called with MiXCR into one record per CDR3 protein. This sample has approximately 630,000 distinct CDR3 sequences, with 20% to 30% found just once. Source material: CD8+ T cells from PBMCs. Receptors originate from a human donor in good health (CMV status not recorded). Some clones in this sample may be carry-over from other donors' samples. The CDR3 runs from the conserved cysteine through the conserved F or W. A D gene is named only where the DNA matches it firmly. The size of a clone is reported for some rows only, either as once, few or many, or as a class for expanded clones.

size: NA
length: 15
J: TRBJ2-1
D: TRBD2
V: TRBV20-1
DNA: TGCAGTGCTTGGTGGGCTAGCGGGGGGACCGATGAGCAGTTCTTC
CDR3: CSAWWASGGTDEQFF

size: NA
length: 16
J: TRBJ2-1
D: NA
V: TRBV7-6
DNA: TGTGCCAGCAGCATAATCCAGGGGGGGCCCTACAATGAGCAGTTCTTC
CDR3: CASSIIQGGPYNEQFF

size: few
length: 15
J: TRBJ1-1
D: NA
V: TRBV5-1
DNA: TGCGCCAGCAGCCCCAGGGAAGTGGGGGCCGCTGAAGCTTTCTTT
CDR3: CASSPREVGAAEAFF

size: many
length: 13
J: TRBJ2-7
D: TRBD1
V: TRBV7-9
DNA: TGTGCCAGCAGCTTGGGGACAGGGCCCGAGCAGTACTTC
CDR3: CASSLGTGPEQYF

size: few
length: 16
J: TRBJ2-3
D: TRBD1
V: TRBV6-1
DNA: TGTGCCAGCAGCCCCGGGACAGGGGGCGGAACAGATACGCAGTATTTT
CDR3: CASSPGTGGGTDTQYF

size: NA
length: 16
J: TRBJ2-5
D: TRBD1
V: TRBV9
DNA: TGTGCCAGCAGCGCATCGGACAGGGCGGTCCAAGAGACCCAGTACTTC
CDR3: CASSASDRAVQETQYF

size: few
length: 9
J: TRBJ1-1
D: NA
V: TRBV20-1
DNA: TGCAGTGCCACACGTCATGCTTTCTTT
CDR3: CSATRHAFF

size: NA
length: 15
J: TRBJ2-1
D: TRBD1
V: TRBV23-1
DNA: TGCGCCAGCAGTCAATTAGGGGACAGGGGCGATGAGCAGTTCTTC
CDR3: CASSQLGDRGDEQFF

size: many
length: 14
J: TRBJ2-7
D: TRBD1
V: TRBV20-1
DNA: TGCAGTGCTAGACACCGGGACAGGGGCCCCGAGCAGTACTTC
CDR3: CSARHRDRGPEQYF

size: few
length: 11
J: TRBJ1-5
D: NA
V: TRBV7-9
DNA: TGTGCCAGCAGCTTGGACGGTCATCAGCATTTT
CDR3: CASSLDGHQHF

size: many
length: 14
J: TRBJ2-3
D: NA
V: TRBV28
DNA: TGTGCCAGCAGTTCTGACCGCATCGCAGATACGCAGTATTTT
CDR3: CASSSDRIADTQYF

size: many
length: 11
J: TRBJ2-5
D: NA
V: TRBV14
DNA: TGTGCCAGCAGCCTCGGAGTGACCCAGTACTTC
CDR3: CASSLGVTQYF

size: NA
length: 19
J: TRBJ2-2
D: TRBD2
V: TRBV4-3
DNA: TGCGCCAGCAGTCAAGATAAGCGGGGGGGCCCATTGGACACCGGGGAGCTGTTTTTT
CDR3: CASSQDKRGGPLDTGELFF

size: NA
length: 13
J: TRBJ1-6
D: NA
V: TRBV6-5
DNA: TGTGCCAGCAGTTACTCCAGTAATTCACCCCTCCACTTT
CDR3: CASSYSSNSPLHF

size: NA
length: 14
J: TRBJ1-1
D: NA
V: TRBV7-3
DNA: TGTGCCAGCAGCTTAACCCGGGAGTACACTGAAGCTTTCTTT
CDR3: CASSLTREYTEAFF

size: NA
length: 13
J: TRBJ1-1
D: NA
V: TRBV15
DNA: TGTGCCACCAGCAGTTCTAGGGGCACTGAAGCTTTCTTT
CDR3: CATSSSRGTEAFF

size: NA
length: 15
J: TRBJ1-2
D: NA
V: TRBV12-3/TRBV12-4
DNA: TGTGCCAGCAGCTCCCTTCTCCGGGGACCTTATGGCTACACCTTC
CDR3: CASSSLLRGPYGYTF

size: few
length: 13
J: TRBJ1-1
D: NA
V: TRBV12-3/TRBV12-4
DNA: TGTGCCAGCACCAAGACGGGATGGGCTGAAGCTTTCTTT
CDR3: CASTKTGWAEAFF

size: NA
length: 15
J: TRBJ1-2
D: NA
V: TRBV29-1
DNA: TGCAGCGTTGATCGCAGAGAGCGGGGTAACTATGGCTACACCTTC
CDR3: CSVDRRERGNYGYTF

size: many
length: 14
J: TRBJ1-2
D: NA
V: TRBV5-1
DNA: TGCGCCAGCAGCACTGGACTGTTGAACTATGGCTACACCTTC
CDR3: CASSTGLLNYGYTF

size: NA
length: 13
J: TRBJ1-1
D: NA
V: TRBV20-1
DNA: TGCAGTGCCAATGCACCGGGGGGACTGTGGGCTTTCTTT
CDR3: CSANAPGGLWAFF

size: NA
length: 14
J: TRBJ2-1
D: NA
V: TRBV6-5
DNA: TGTGCCAGCAGTTCCCCAGGGGGGTGGAATGAGCAGTTCTTC
CDR3: CASSSPGGWNEQFF

size: many
length: 17
J: TRBJ1-3
D: NA
V: TRBV7-2
DNA: TGTGCCAGCAGCTTAGTCGAGGGGCAGGACTCTGGAAACACCATATATTTT
CDR3: CASSLVEGQDSGNTIYF

size: few
length: 15
J: TRBJ1-2
D: NA
V: TRBV7-6
DNA: TGTGCCAGCAGCTTAGGAATAGGAAACGACTATGGCTACACCTTC
CDR3: CASSLGIGNDYGYTF

size: many
length: 14
J: TRBJ2-3
D: NA
V: TRBV7-2
DNA: TGTGCCAGCAGGCCGAGGGTCGGCACAGATACGCAGTATTTT
CDR3: CASRPRVGTDTQYF

size: many
length: 14
J: TRBJ2-5
D: TRBD2
V: TRBV7-9
DNA: TGTGCCAGCAGGCCGCGGGGGGGGACGGAGACCCAGTACTTC
CDR3: CASRPRGGTETQYF

size: many
length: 15
J: TRBJ2-1
D: NA
V: TRBV7-9
DNA: TGTGCCAGCAGCTCACCCTTCCTCCTGGACAATGAGCAGTTCTTC
CDR3: CASSSPFLLDNEQFF

size: few
length: 12
J: TRBJ1-6
D: TRBD1
V: TRBV5-5
DNA: TGTGCCAGCCGACAGGGGCTATCACCCCTCCACTTT
CDR3: CASRQGLSPLHF

size: NA
length: 17
J: TRBJ1-6
D: NA
V: TRBV10-3
DNA: TGTGCCATCAGTGAGCCTTCCAAGGGGTCCTATAATTCACCCCTCCACTTT
CDR3: CAISEPSKGSYNSPLHF

size: few
length: 16
J: TRBJ1-2
D: TRBD1
V: TRBV12-3/TRBV12-4
DNA: TGTGCCAGCAGTTTATCGGGGACAGGCTCAGCGAGCGGCTACACCTTC
CDR3: CASSLSGTGSASGYTF

size: NA
length: 15
J: TRBJ1-4
D: NA
V: TRBV7-9
DNA: TGTGCCAGCAGCTCACCAGGGAGGGCTAATGAAAAACTGTTTTTT
CDR3: CASSSPGRANEKLFF

size: NA
length: 19
J: TRBJ2-6
D: TRBD1
V: TRBV12-5
DNA: TGTGCTAGTGGTTTGGTACTTGGACAGGGGGCGGAGGTGGCCAACGTCCTGACTTTC
CDR3: CASGLVLGQGAEVANVLTF

size: NA
length: 13
J: TRBJ2-5
D: TRBD2
V: TRBV12-3/TRBV12-4
DNA: TGTGCCAGCAGCTCCAGCGGGGAAGAGACCCAGTACTTC
CDR3: CASSSSGEETQYF

size: few
length: 15
J: TRBJ2-7
D: NA
V: TRBV6-1
DNA: TGTGCCAGCAGTCTAGAAAATTCCCCCCTCTACGAGCAGTACTTC
CDR3: CASSLENSPLYEQYF

size: many
length: 15
J: TRBJ1-5
D: NA
V: TRBV7-9
DNA: TGTGCCAGCAGCTTAGAAGGGACTGGCAATCAGCCCCAGCATTTT
CDR3: CASSLEGTGNQPQHF

size: few
length: 15
J: TRBJ1-4
D: NA
V: TRBV4-1
DNA: NA
CDR3: CASSQALGTDEKLFF

size: NA
length: 16
J: TRBJ1-2
D: TRBD1
V: TRBV28
DNA: TGTGCCAGCAGTTTCCGTGCGGGACAAACAGGGGTTGGCTACACCTTC
CDR3: CASSFRAGQTGVGYTF

size: NA
length: 15
J: TRBJ2-7
D: TRBD2
V: TRBV18
DNA: TGTGCCAGCTCACCACCAACTAGCGGGGGCTACGAGCAGTACTTC
CDR3: CASSPPTSGGYEQYF

size: many
length: 15
J: TRBJ2-1
D: TRBD2
V: TRBV7-8
DNA: TGTGCCAGCAGCTTGCGAGGGACTAGTTACAATGAGCAGTTCTTC
CDR3: CASSLRGTSYNEQFF

size: NA
length: 14
J: TRBJ2-7
D: NA
V: TRBV20-1
DNA: TGCAGTGCTAGAGGCACGAAACGGGAATACGAGCAGTACTTC
CDR3: CSARGTKREYEQYF

size: NA
length: 15
J: TRBJ2-1
D: NA
V: TRBV7-2
DNA: TGTGCCAGCAAGAAGGATGGGAGCTCCTACAATGAGCAGTTCTTC
CDR3: CASKKDGSSYNEQFF

size: NA
length: 16
J: TRBJ1-5
D: NA
V: TRBV4-2
DNA: TGTGCCAGCAGCCAAGTACCGGGGGGCAGCAATCAGCCCCAGCATTTT
CDR3: CASSQVPGGSNQPQHF